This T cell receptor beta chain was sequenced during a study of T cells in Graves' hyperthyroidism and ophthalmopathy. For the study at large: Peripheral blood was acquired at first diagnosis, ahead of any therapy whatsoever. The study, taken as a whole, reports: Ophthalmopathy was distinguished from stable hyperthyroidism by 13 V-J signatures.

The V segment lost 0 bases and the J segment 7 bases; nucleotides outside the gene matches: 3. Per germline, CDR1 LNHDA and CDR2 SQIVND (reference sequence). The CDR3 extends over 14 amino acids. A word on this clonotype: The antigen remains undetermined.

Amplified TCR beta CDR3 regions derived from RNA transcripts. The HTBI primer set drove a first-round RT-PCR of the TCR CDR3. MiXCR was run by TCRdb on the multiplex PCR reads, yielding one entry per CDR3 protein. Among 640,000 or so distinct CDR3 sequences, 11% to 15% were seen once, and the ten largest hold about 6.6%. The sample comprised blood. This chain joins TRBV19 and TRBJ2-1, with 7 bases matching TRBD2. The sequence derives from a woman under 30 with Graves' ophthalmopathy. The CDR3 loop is CASSIDRTRNEQFF. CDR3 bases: TGTGCCAGTAGTATAGATCGGACTAGAAATGAGCAGTTCTTC.